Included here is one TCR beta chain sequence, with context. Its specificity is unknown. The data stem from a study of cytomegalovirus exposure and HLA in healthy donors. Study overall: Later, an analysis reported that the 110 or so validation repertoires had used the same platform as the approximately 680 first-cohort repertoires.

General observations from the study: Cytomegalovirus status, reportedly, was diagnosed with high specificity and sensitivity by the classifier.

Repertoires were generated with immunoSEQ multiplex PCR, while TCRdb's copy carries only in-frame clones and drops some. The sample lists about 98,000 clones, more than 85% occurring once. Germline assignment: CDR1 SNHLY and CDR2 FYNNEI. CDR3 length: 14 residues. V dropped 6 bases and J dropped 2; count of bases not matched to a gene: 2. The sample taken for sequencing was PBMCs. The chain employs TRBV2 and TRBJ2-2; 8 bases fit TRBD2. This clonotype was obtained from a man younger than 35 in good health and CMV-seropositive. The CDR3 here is CASRGLENTGELFF. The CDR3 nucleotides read TGTGCCAGCAGGGGACTAGAAAACACCGGGGAGCTGTTTTTT.